This T cell receptor (beta chain) was captured by sequencing in a study of regulatory T cells in long-lasting Graves disease. Combining iRepertoire HTBI primers with Arm-PCR of CDR3 regions, the authors built TCR beta libraries. Using its own MiXCR run on the multiplex PCR reads, TCRdb lists one record per CDR3 protein. Of hundreds of thousands of distinct CDR3 sequences in the sample, more than 15% were seen once. Time point indicated: newly diagnosed GD, antithyroid drugs for less than 3 months. The TCR library used RNA extracted from PBMCs. At least ten counts were recorded for this clonotype. Antigen specificity is unknown. General observations from the study: In persistent patients, shared public clonotypes (approximately 3,000) outnumbered those in new patients (966).

The CDR3 is 15 residues long. V shed 5 bases and J 5 bases; nucleotides not matched to a gene: 10. Germline V CDR1 and CDR2: SGHAT, FQNNGV. Another study also made use of these data, one on T cells in Graves' hyperthyroidism and ophthalmopathy. Turning to that study: Orbital computed tomography, thyroid ultrasound, serum thyroxine and TRAb, and clinical symptoms together informed the diagnoses. Most expanded thyroid clonotypes above 0.001 also appeared in blood.

The chain links TRBV11-2 to TRBJ2-5; 8 bases map to TRBD2. The clonotype was recovered from a woman between 40 and 65 years old with Graves disease. The material sequenced was peripheral blood mononuclear cells (PBMCs), taken at new diagnosis, from a patient treated with antithyroid drugs. The CDR3 coding sequence is TGTGCCAGCAGCCGGGGACTAGTGGGCGGGGAGACCCAGTACTTC. Translated, it gives CASSRGLVGGETQYF.